One sample yielded the 19 T cell receptor beta chains listed below, sequenced in a study of CD4 T cell repertoires in COVID-19. No culture step preceded sequencing of the ex vivo isolated memory T cells. Only in-frame clones appear in the TCRdb table, and some are missing; sequencing was by immunoSEQ multiplex PCR. The sample has about 25,000 clones; about 93% are singletons. Sequencing was performed on circulating follicular helper CD4+ T cells (cTfh) from blood, taken before the COVID-19 pandemic. The receptors originated from a human donor who had COVID-19.

The CDR3 loop reads CASSRGQGARGYTF. CDR3 nucleotides: TGTGCCAGCAGCAGGGGACAGGGGGCACGAGGCTACACCTTC. This rearrangement joins TRBV7-9 to TRBJ1-2; TRBD1 matches at 12 bases. Trimming cost V 5 bases and J 8 bases; bases outside gene matches: 6. The CDR3 spans 14 residues. CDR1 is SEHNR and CDR2 is FQNEAQ in the germline V gene (reference sequence).

The CDR3 region has the DNA TGCAGCGTCCGGGACAGGAGCACAGATACGCAGTATTTT. The encoded protein is CSVRDRSTDTQYF. The chain uses TRBV29-1 and TRBJ2-3, with 8 bases identical to TRBD1. The germline V gene encodes CDR1 SQVTM and CDR2 ANQGSEA. V was clipped by 6 bases and J by 0 bases; unmatched bases: 2. There are 13 residues in the CDR3.

This chain links TRBV27 with TRBJ2-3; the D gene is possibly TRBD2 (5 bases). V shed 5 bases and J shed 1 base, with 13 bases lying between them. Looked up from germline, CDR1 is MNHEY and CDR2 is SMNVEV (reference sequence). The CDR3 is 15 amino acids. Here the CDR3 DNA reads TGTGCCAGCAGTCAAGAGGAGGTCCGCACAGATACGCAGTATTTT. As protein: CASSQEEVRTDTQYF.

This chain joins TRBV19 and TRBJ1-2; 7 bases match TRBD1. CDR3 length: 14 residues. Germline V gives CDR1 LNHDA, CDR2 SQIVND (reference sequence). Unmatched junction bases numbered 4, after V lost 6 bases and J lost 0 bases. CDR3 sequence reads: CASRSQGANYGYTF. Here the CDR3 DNA reads TGTGCCAGTAGATCTCAGGGGGCTAACTATGGCTACACCTTC.

The chain uses TRBV6-1 and TRBJ2-5; tentative D call: TRBD1 (6 bases). CDR1 is MNHNS, CDR2 SASEGT, per germline. This CDR3 contains 14 residues. V was pared by 2 bases and J by 5 bases, with 12 bases between. The CDR3 nucleotides are TGTGCCAGCAGTGAAAATACAGGGCGGGAGACCCAGTACTTC. Its protein product is CASSENTGRETQYF.

This rearrangement joins TRBV11-1 to TRBJ2-3, with D uncertain. The CDR3 spans 14 residues. Deletions cut 5 bases from V and 2 bases from J, with 11 bases between. The germline V gene has CDR1 SGHAT and CDR2 FQDESV (reference sequence). The CDR3 DNA reads TGTGCCAGCAGCCCTGGCGGCTACACAGATACGCAGTATTTT. This codes for CASSPGGYTDTQYF.

This clone was picked up one time. The J gene is TRBJ2-3, the V gene TRBV11-3; D gene ambiguous. This CDR3 spans 13 amino acids. Deletions cut 5 bases from V and 2 bases from J, with 8 bases between. Germline CDR1 SGHNT, CDR2 YENEEA. The CDR3 nucleotides are TGTGCCAGCAGCCGAGATTACACAGATACGCAGTATTTT. Translating gives CASSRDYTDTQYF.

This chain links TRBV6-4 with TRBJ2-2; no firm D call. V lost 3 bases, J lost 4 bases, and 6 bases lay in between. CDR1 is MRHNA and CDR2 is SNTAGT in the germline V gene. The CDR3 is 13 residues long. As DNA, the CDR3 is TGTGCCAGCAGTGAAACAGCCACCGGGGAGCTGTTTTTT. This codes for CASSETATGELFF.

The chain uses TRBV10-3 and TRBJ1-2; D ambiguous. V was shortened by 7 bases and J by 6 bases, with 18 bases between the two germline ends. Germline CDR1 is ENHRY and CDR2 is SYGVKD. The CDR3 is 14 residues long. CDR3 DNA sequence: TGTGCCATCACCCCCGAGCGAGTAGTAGATGGCTACACCTTC. It yields the protein CAITPERVVDGYTF.

The V call is TRBV5-1, the J call TRBJ1-1; D is unclear. The V end lost 0 bases, the J end lost 0 bases, and 3 bases lay between the germline ends. The CDR3 covers 13 residues. Germline loops: CDR1 SGHRS, CDR2 YFSETQ. The CDR3 loop reads CASSLDMNTEAFF. The CDR3 nucleotides are TGCGCCAGCAGCTTGGATATGAACACTGAAGCTTTCTTT.

In its sample, this clone was seen once. The gene calls are TRBV11-2 and TRBJ2-3, with 13 bases that match TRBD2. Trimming took 1 base from V and 4 from J; bases not matched to a gene: 11. CDR1 is SGHAT, CDR2 FQNNGV, per germline. The length of the CDR3 is 19 residues. CDR3 amino acids: CASSLGPGLAGIQADTQYF. The CDR3 DNA reads TGTGCCAGCAGCTTAGGGCCGGGACTAGCGGGAATTCAGGCAGATACGCAGTATTTT. The full variable domain, its missing parts supplied by reference TRBV11-2 and TRBJ2-3, is EAGVAQSPRYKIIEKRQSVAFWCNPISGHATLYWYQQILGQGPKLLIQFQNNGVVDDSQLPKDRFSAERLKGVDSTLKIQPAKLEDSAVYLCASSLGPGLAGIQADTQYFGPGTRLTVL.

V usage is TRBV16 and J usage is TRBJ1-5; tentative D call: TRBD1 (6 bases). The CDR3 consists of 14 residues. CDR1 KGHSY and CDR2 FQNENV come from the germline V gene. Trimming left V 6 bases short and J 7 bases short, with 16 bases between. CDR3 protein: CASSPTGISQPQHF. CDR3 coding DNA: TGTGCCAGCAGTCCCACAGGGATTTCCCAGCCCCAGCATTTT.

The chain links TRBV14 to TRBJ1-1, with TRBD1 as a possible D gene (5 bases). CDR3 length equals 13 residues. V was trimmed by 3 bases and J by 1 base, leaving 6 bases between them. Germline values: CDR1 SGHDN, CDR2 FVKESK. The CDR3, as DNA: TGTGCCAGCAGCCACGACAGGAACACTGAAGCTTTCTTT. This codes for CASSHDRNTEAFF.

The chain employs TRBV30 and TRBJ1-1; unclear D gene. V lost 5 bases and J 4 bases, leaving 11 bases between the germline ends. The germline gives CDR1 GTSNPN, CDR2 SVGIG (reference sequence). The CDR3 consists of 12 residues. CDR3 region: CAWGSGGTEAFF. CDR3 nucleotides: TGTGCCTGGGGGTCGGGAGGCACTGAAGCTTTCTTT. Together with reference TRBV30 and TRBJ1-1, the CDR3 gives the full variable domain: SQTIHQWPATLVQPVGSPLSLECTVEGTSNPNLYWYRQAAGRGLQLLFYSVGIGQISSEVPQNLSASRPQDRQFILSSKKLLLSDSGFYLCAWGSGGTEAFFGQGTRLTVV.

The chain is built from TRBV7-3 and TRBJ1-2; TRBD1 agrees at 7 bases. With V trimmed by 2 bases and J by 8 bases, 11 bases remained unmatched. Germline CDR1 and CDR2: SGHTA and FQGTGA. The CDR3 runs to 15 residues. The CDR3 reads CASSLGGQPGEGYTF. Here the CDR3 DNA reads TGTGCCAGCAGCTTAGGGGGACAGCCCGGAGAGGGCTACACCTTC.

This rearrangement joins TRBV7-6 to TRBJ2-3; 13 nucleotides align to TRBD2. The germline CDR1 and CDR2 sequences are SGHVS and FNYEAQ. Trimming at V came to 5 bases and at J to 6 bases, leaving 8 bases not matched to a gene. The CDR3 is 16 amino acids. The CDR3: CASSLRTSGGYDTQYF. The CDR3 DNA reads as TGTGCCAGCAGCCTCCGGACTAGCGGGGGTTACGATACGCAGTATTTT.

The CDR3 is CASSPWDRANYGYTF. In nucleotides, the CDR3 is TGTGCCAGTAGTCCCTGGGACAGGGCCAACTATGGCTACACCTTC. V gene TRBV19 combines with J gene TRBJ1-2, with TRBD1 matching 9 bases. CDR3 length equals 15 residues. With V trimmed by 5 bases and J by 2 bases, 6 bases remained unmatched. The V gene's germline CDR1 is LNHDA and CDR2 SQIVND (reference sequence).

Here the CDR3 DNA reads TGTGCCAGCAGCCAAGGTCTCGGTCGCTCCACCTACGAGCAGTACTTC. Protein sequence: CASSQGLGRSTYEQYF. The genes are TRBV14 and TRBJ2-7; D gene unclear. CDR3 length: 16 residues. Trimming removed 1 base from V and 2 bases from J, with 15 bases in between. The germline V gene has CDR1 SGHDN and CDR2 FVKESK.

This chain connects TRBV5-1 to TRBJ1-2, with TRBD1 matching 10 bases. Germline CDR1 reads SGHRS; CDR2 reads YFSETQ. CDR3 length: 15 amino acids. Trimming cost V 4 bases and J 5 bases; bases outside gene matches: 8. CDR3 amino acids: CASSLEDRGYYGYTF. The CDR3 nucleotides are TGCGCCAGCAGCCTCGAGGACAGGGGGTATTATGGCTACACCTTC.